This T cell receptor beta chain was captured by sequencing in a study of cytomegalovirus exposure and HLA in healthy donors. General study results and limits: Most TCR sequences were uncommon, yet certain public TCRs appeared in many donors. It was reported that the classifier diagnosed cytomegalovirus status with high specificity and sensitivity in both the original and validation cohorts. TCR beta chain V- and J-gene trimming was linked, in a later analysis, to a missense variant in DCLRE1C. CMV serostatus was the only recorded immune exposure for donors.

With respect to this clone: As yet, its antigen is unknown.

Researchers ran the PCR with 60 Vbeta and 13 Jbeta primers. Sequenced by immunoSEQ multiplex PCR; TCRdb stores in-frame clones only, minus some. The top ten hold approximately 1.8% of the sample, which has about 89,000 clones, around 67% seen once. The sequencing sample was made of PBMCs. This TCR derives from a male donor in good health and CMV-seronegative.

CDR3 sequence (DNA): TGTGCCAGCAGCTTAGCGGGAGGTCCTTTGGATGAGCAGTTCTTC. It translates to CASSLAGGPLDEQFF. The gene calls are TRBV11-1 and TRBJ2-1, with D tentatively TRBD2 (6 bases). V was cut by 0 bases and J by 8 bases, with 14 bases left in between. The CDR3 totals 15 residues. CDR1 and CDR2 from the germline V gene are SGHAT and FQDESV (reference sequence).